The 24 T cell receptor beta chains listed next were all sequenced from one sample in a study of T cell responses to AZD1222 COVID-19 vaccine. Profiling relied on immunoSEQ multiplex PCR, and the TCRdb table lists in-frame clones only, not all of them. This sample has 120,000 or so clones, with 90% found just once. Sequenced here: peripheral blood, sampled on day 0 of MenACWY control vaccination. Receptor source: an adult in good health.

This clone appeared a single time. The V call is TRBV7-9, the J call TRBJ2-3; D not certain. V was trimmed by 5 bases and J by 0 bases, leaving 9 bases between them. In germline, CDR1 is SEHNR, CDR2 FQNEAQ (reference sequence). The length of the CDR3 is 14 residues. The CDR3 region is CASSPPRSTDTQYF. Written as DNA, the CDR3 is TGTGCCAGCAGCCCCCCCCGCAGCACAGATACGCAGTATTTT. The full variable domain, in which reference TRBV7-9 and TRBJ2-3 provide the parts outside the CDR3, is DTGVSQNPRHKITKRGQNVTFRCDPISEHNRLYWYRQTLGQGPEFLTYFQNEAQLEKSRLLSDRFSAERPKGSFSTLEIQRTEQGDSAMYLCASSPPRSTDTQYFGPGTRLTVL.

The CDR3 DNA is TGTGCCACCCTTCTGGGGGGCACTGAAGCTTTCTTT. Translating gives CATLLGGTEAFF. The chain links TRBV19 to TRBJ1-1; D may be TRBD1 (5 bases). V lost 10 bases and J lost 4, with 13 bases in between. The CDR3 has 12 residues. CDR1 LNHDA and CDR2 SQIVND come from the germline V gene (reference sequence). The full variable domain, in which reference TRBV19 and TRBJ1-1 provide the parts outside the CDR3, is DGGITQSPKYLFRKEGQNVTLSCEQNLNHDAMYWYRQDPGQGLRLIYYSQIVNDFQKGDIAEGYSVSREKKESFPLTVTSAQKNPTAFYLCATLLGGTEAFFGQGTRLTVV.

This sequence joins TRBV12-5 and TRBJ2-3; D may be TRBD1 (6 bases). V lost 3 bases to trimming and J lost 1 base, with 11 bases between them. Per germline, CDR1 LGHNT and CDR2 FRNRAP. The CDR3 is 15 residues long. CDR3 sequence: CASGFTGMGTDTQYF. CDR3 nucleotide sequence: TGTGCTAGTGGTTTCACAGGGATGGGCACAGATACGCAGTATTTT.

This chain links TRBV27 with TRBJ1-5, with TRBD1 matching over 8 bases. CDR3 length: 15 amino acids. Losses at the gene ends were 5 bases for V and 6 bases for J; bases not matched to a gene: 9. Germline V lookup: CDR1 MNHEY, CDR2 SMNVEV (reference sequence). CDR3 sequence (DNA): TGTGCCAGCAGTGCCCATGAGGACAGGGCTCAGCCCCAGCATTTT. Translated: CASSAHEDRAQPQHF.

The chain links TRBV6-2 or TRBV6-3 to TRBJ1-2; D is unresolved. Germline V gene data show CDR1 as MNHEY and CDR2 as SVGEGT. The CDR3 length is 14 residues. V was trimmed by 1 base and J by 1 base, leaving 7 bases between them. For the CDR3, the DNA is TGTGCCAGCAGTTACTGGCCGGTTAACTATGGCTACACCTTC. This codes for CASSYWPVNYGYTF.

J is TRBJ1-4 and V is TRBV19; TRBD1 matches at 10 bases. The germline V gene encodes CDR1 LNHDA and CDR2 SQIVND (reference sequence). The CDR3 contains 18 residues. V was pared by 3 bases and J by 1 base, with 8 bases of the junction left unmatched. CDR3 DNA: TGTGCCAGTAGTATCTTGACAGGGGGCGGAAGAACTAATGAAAAACTGTTTTTT. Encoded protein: CASSILTGGGRTNEKLFF.

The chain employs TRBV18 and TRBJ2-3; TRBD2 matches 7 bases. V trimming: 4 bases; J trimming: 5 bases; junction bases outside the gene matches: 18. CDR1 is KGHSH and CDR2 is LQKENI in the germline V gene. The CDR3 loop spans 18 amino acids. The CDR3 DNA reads TGTGCCAGCTCACGCCGAGTCTCGGCGGGAGTTGATGTAGATACGCAGTATTTT. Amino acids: CASSRRVSAGVDVDTQYF.

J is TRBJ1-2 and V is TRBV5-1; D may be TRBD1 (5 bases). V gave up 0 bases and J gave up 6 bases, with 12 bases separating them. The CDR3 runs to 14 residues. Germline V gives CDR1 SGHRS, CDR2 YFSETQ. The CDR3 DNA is TGCGCCAGCAGCTTGGTCAGGGTCGGCGATGGCTACACCTTC. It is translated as CASSLVRVGDGYTF.

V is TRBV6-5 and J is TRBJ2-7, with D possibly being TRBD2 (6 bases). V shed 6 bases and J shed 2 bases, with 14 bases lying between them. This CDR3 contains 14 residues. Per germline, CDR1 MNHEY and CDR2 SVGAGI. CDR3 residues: CASSPGTSPYEQYF. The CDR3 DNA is TGTGCCAGCAGCCCCGGGACTTCTCCCTACGAGCAGTACTTC.

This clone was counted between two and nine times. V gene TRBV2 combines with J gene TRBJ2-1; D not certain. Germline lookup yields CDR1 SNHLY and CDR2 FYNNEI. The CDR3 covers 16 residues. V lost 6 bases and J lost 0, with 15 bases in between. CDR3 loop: CASSPMGIASYNEQFF. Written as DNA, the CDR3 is TGTGCCAGCAGCCCCATGGGGATCGCCTCCTACAATGAGCAGTTCTTC.

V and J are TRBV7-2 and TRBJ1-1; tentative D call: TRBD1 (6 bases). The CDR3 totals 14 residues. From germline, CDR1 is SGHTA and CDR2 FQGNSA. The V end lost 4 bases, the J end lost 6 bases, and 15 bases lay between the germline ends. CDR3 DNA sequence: TGTGCCAGCAGCTGGTGGGACATTTCATCTGAAGCTTTCTTT. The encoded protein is CASSWWDISSEAFF.

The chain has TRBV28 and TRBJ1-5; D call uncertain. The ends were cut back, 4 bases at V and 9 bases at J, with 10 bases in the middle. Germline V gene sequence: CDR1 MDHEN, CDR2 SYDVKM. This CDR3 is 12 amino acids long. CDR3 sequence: CASSSLRAPQHF. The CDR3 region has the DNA TGTGCCAGCAGTTCACTCCGAGCGCCCCAGCATTTT. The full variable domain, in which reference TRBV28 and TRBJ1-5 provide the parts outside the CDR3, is DVKVTQSSRYLVKRTGEKVFLECVQDMDHENMFWYRQDPGLGLRLIYFSYDVKMKEKGDIPEGYSVSREKKERFSLILESASTNQTSMYLCASSSLRAPQHFGDGTRLSIL.

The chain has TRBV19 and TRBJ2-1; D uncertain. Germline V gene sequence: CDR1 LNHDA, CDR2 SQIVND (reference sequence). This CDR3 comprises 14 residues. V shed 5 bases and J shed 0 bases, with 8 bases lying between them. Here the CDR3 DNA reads TGTGCCAGTAGTTTGGGTAGCTCCTACAATGAGCAGTTCTTC. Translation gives CASSLGSSYNEQFF. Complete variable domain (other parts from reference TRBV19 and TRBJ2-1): DGGITQSPKYLFRKEGQNVTLSCEQNLNHDAMYWYRQDPGQGLRLIYYSQIVNDFQKGDIAEGYSVSREKKESFPLTVTSAQKNPTAFYLCASSLGSSYNEQFFGPGTRLTVL.

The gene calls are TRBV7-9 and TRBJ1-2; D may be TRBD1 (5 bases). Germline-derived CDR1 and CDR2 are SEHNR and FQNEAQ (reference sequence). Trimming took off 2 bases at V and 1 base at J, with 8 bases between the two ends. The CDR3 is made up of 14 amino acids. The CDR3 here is CASSLTTVNYGYTF. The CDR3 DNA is TGTGCCAGCAGCTTAACGACAGTTAACTATGGCTACACCTTC.

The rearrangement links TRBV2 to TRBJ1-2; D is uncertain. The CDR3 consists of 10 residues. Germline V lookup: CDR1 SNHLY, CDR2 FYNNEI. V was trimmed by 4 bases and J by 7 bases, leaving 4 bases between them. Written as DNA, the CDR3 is TGTGCCAGCAGTGGATTTGGCTACACCTTC. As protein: CASSGFGYTF. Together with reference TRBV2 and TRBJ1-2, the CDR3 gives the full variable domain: EPEVTQTPSHQVTQMGQEVILRCVPISNHLYFYWYRQILGQKVEFLVSFYNNEISEKSEIFDDQFSVERPDGSNFTLKIRSTKLEDSAMYFCASSGFGYTFGSGTRLTVV.

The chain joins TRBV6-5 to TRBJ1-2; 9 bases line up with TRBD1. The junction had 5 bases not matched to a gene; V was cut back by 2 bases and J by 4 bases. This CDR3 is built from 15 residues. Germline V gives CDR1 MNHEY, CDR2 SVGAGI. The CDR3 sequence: CASSYEQGAVYGYTF. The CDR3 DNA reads TGTGCCAGCAGTTACGAACAGGGGGCGGTCTATGGCTACACCTTC.

CDR3 region: CASSFPEGANEQFF. The CDR3 DNA is TGTGCCAGCAGCTTTCCAGAGGGAGCTAATGAGCAGTTCTTC. The J gene is TRBJ2-1, the V gene TRBV11-2; a weak D match, TRBD2 (5 bases). Trimming shortened V by 3 bases and J by 7 bases, and 13 bases separated the two germline ends. The CDR3 is 14 amino acids. CDR1 and CDR2 (germline): SGHAT, FQNNGV.

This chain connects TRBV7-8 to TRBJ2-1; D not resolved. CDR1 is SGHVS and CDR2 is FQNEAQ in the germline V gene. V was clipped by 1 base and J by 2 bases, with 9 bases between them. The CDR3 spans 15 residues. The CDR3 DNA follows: TGTGCCAGCAGCTTAGAAGGGCCTACCTACAATGAGCAGTTCTTC. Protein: CASSLEGPTYNEQFF.

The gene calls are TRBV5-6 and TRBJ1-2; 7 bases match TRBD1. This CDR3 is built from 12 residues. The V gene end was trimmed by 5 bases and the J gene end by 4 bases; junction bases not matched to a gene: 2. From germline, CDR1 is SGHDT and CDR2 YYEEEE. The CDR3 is CASRGTVYGYTF. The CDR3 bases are TGTGCCAGCAGGGGGACAGTCTATGGCTACACCTTC. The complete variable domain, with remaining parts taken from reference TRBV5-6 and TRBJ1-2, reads DAGVTQSPTHLIKTRGQQVTLRCSPKSGHDTVSWYQQALGQGPQFIFQYYEEEERQRGNFPDRFSGHQFPNYSSELNVNALLLGDSALYLCASRGTVYGYTFGSGTRLTVV.

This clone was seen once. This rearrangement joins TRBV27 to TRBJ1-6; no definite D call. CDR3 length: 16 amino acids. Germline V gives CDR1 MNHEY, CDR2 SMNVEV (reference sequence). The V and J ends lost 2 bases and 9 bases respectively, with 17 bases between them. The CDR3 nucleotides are TGTGCCAGCAGTTTAGTTCGGTCTAATGTCGGTTCACCCCTCCACTTT. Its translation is CASSLVRSNVGSPLHF.

DNA for the CDR3: TGTGCCAGTCGGACTAGCGGGTCGGGAGATACGCAGTATTTT. Its translation is CASRTSGSGDTQYF. V is TRBV19 and J is TRBJ2-3, with 11 bases identical to TRBD2. Germline CDR1 is LNHDA and CDR2 is SQIVND (reference sequence). With V trimmed by 8 bases and J by 5 bases, 6 bases remained unmatched. There are 14 residues in the CDR3.

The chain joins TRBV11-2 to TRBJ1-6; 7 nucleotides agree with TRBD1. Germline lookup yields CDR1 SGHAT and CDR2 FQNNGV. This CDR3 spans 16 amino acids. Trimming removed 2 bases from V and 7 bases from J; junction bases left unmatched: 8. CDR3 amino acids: CASSLFVAGGNSPLHF. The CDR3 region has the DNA TGTGCCAGCAGCTTATTTGTGGCAGGGGGGAATTCACCCCTCCACTTT.

CDR3 in amino acids: CASLEGPTGELFF. The CDR3 DNA reads TGTGCCAGCCTAGAGGGACCCACCGGGGAGCTGTTTTTT. V usage is TRBV6-5 and J usage is TRBJ2-2; D tentatively fits TRBD1 or TRBD2 (5 bases each). This CDR3 comprises 13 residues. The germline V and J ends were trimmed by 8 bases and 4 bases, with 11 bases remaining between them. In germline, CDR1 is MNHEY, CDR2 SVGAGI.

The CDR3 sequence is CASKTSEGKGAFF. The CDR3 DNA reads as TGTGCCAGCAAGACATCCGAAGGGAAGGGTGCTTTCTTT. V gene TRBV28 combines with J gene TRBJ1-1; D is ambiguous. CDR3 length equals 13 residues. V lost 7 bases, J lost 11 bases, and 20 bases lay in between. Germline V gene lookup returns CDR1 MDHEN and CDR2 SYDVKM. The full variable domain, with the rest looked up from reference TRBV28 and TRBJ1-1, is DVKVTQSSRYLVKRTGEKVFLECVQDMDHENMFWYRQDPGLGLRLIYFSYDVKMKEKGDIPEGYSVSREKKERFSLILESASTNQTSMYLCASKTSEGKGAFFGQGTRLTVV.